This T cell receptor (beta chain) is drawn from a study of T cells after yellow fever vaccination. Study findings and constraints: Abundant contaminating clonotypes from the bulk population could appear in FACS-sorted repertoires. A minor fraction of clonotypes spanned both CD4 and CD8 compartments.

About this clonotype itself: Its antigen is as yet unknown.

The study made its TCR cDNA through 5'RACE template switching. That step introduced a universal primer site along with UMIs. MiXCR, applied by TCRdb to the 5' RACE reads, yields one record per CDR3 protein. The data contain about 170,000 distinct CDR3 sequences, approximately 10% of them seen just once; the ten biggest clones take up 36%. Germline assignment: CDR1 MGHRA and CDR2 YSYEKL. Trimming removed 1 base from V and 6 bases from J, with 12 bases in between. The CDR3 contains 15 residues. The sample in question was CD8+ T cells sorted from PBMCs, obtained 15 days after the yellow fever booster vaccination. This clonotype was obtained from a man between 18 and 29 years old who received the YFV17D yellow fever vaccine. The chain is built from TRBV4-1 and TRBJ1-4; weak D call: TRBD1 (5 bases). Here the CDR3 reads CASSQVQGLDEKLFF. The CDR3 DNA sequence: TGCGCCAGCAGCCAAGTCCAGGGCTTGGATGAAAAACTGTTTTTT.